This T cell receptor (beta chain) was profiled in a study of PD-1 blockade in classical Hodgkin lymphoma. Clones were sequenced by immunoSEQ multiplex PCR, and TCRdb holds only the in-frame ones, with some missing. The sample consists of 34,000 or so clones, around 81% of them appearing once. Trimming removed 2 bases from V and 5 bases from J; junction bases left unmatched: 1. Per germline, CDR1 SGHNT and CDR2 YYREEE (reference sequence). This CDR3 region has 13 residues. Time point of the sample: cycle 4 day 1 (C4D1), after more than five weeks of nivolumab. All patients relapsed after autologous stem cell transplantation, and brentuximab vedotin exposure varied. Progressive disease, partial response or complete response was each patient's best response.

This receptor was obtained from a human donor with classical Hodgkin lymphoma. This chain connects TRBV5-4 to TRBJ2-3, with 8 bases fitting TRBD1. Sample: peripheral blood mononuclear cells (PBMCs), taken before the fourth cycle of nivolumab. CDR3 in amino acids: CASSLTGGDTQYF. CDR3 sequence (DNA): TGTGCCAGCAGCTTAACAGGGGGAGATACGCAGTATTTT.